This TCR beta chain stems from a study of T-cell reconstitution after alpha-beta-depleted transplantation in children. Looked up from germline, CDR1 is DFQATT and CDR2 is SNEGSKA (reference sequence). V was shortened by 0 bases and J by 0 bases, with 15 bases between the two germline ends. This CDR3 comprises 17 residues. Construction of the TCRbeta library involved unique molecular identifiers. TCRdb passed the PCR reads through MiXCR, listing each CDR3 protein once. Of roughly 89,000 distinct CDR3 sequences detected, roughly an eighth appear once; the ten largest clones hold approximately 15%. At least ten counts were recorded for this clonotype.

The starting material was PBMCs from the stem cell graft donor, obtained from the stem cell graft. The rearrangement uses TRBV20-1 and TRBJ1-3, with D unresolved. The source is a human donor who donated a stem cell graft to a child with inherited bone marrow failure. CDR3 sequence reads: CSARDIPRDYSGNTIYF. CDR3 in DNA: TGCAGTGCTAGAGATATCCCCCGTGACTACTCTGGAAACACCATATATTTT.